Listed below are T cell receptor beta chains from one sample, sequenced in a study of long-term antiretroviral therapy in people with HIV. Data came from immunoSEQ multiplex PCR; TCRdb stores just in-frame clones and leaves some out. This table holds around 38,000 clones, 94% found once. This sample comprised unsorted PBMCs, obtained roughly 9.5 years after starting antiretroviral therapy. These receptors came from a man aged 25 to 45 with HIV. The CDR3 runs from the conserved cysteine through the conserved F or W. The D gene is left open where the match is weak. Where a row states a size, it is once, few, many or the class of an expanded clone; other rows omit it.

TRBV5-6,TRBJ2-5,-,once,CASSLGPQETQYF,TGTGCCAGCAGCTTGGGACCCCAAGAGACCCAGTACTTC
TRBV11-2,TRBJ1-1,TRBD1,-,CASSHGQGTDEAFF,TGTGCCAGCAGCCATGGACAGGGTACAGATGAAGCTTTCTTT
TRBV10-2,TRBJ2-7,-,-,CASSDPAGPGASEQYF,TGCGCCAGCAGTGACCCGGCTGGGCCAGGGGCTAGCGAGCAGTACTTC
TRBV15,TRBJ1-2,-,-,CATSRDGLTENYGYTF,TGTGCCACCAGCAGGGATGGCCTGACAGAGAACTATGGCTACACCTTC
TRBV5-1,TRBJ2-1,TRBD1,-,CASSPGTGDNEQFF,TGCGCCAGCAGCCCCGGGACAGGCGACAATGAGCAGTTCTTC
TRBV5-1,TRBJ2-5,TRBD2,-,CASSAGLAGGETQYF,TGCGCCAGCAGCGCGGGACTAGCGGGTGGTGAGACCCAGTACTTC
TRBV6-6,TRBJ2-7,TRBD1,-,CASSPGTGSDEQYF,TGTGCCAGCAGCCCCGGGACAGGGTCCGACGAGCAGTACTTC
TRBV9,TRBJ2-2,-,once,CASSVGGELFF,TGTGCCAGCAGCGTAGGTGGGGAGCTGTTTTTT
TRBV10-2,TRBJ1-2,TRBD1,-,CASSEQGIYGYTF,TGCGCCAGCAGTGAACAGGGGATCTATGGCTACACCTTC
TRBV10-1,TRBJ2-3,TRBD2,-,CASSGGSGGASTDTQYF,TGCGCCAGCAGTGGAGGTAGCGGGGGGGCGAGCACAGATACGCAGTATTTT
TRBV5-1,TRBJ1-1,-,-,CASSLETGPRTEAFF,TGCGCCAGCAGCTTGGAAACAGGGCCGCGGACTGAAGCTTTCTTT
TRBV11-2,TRBJ2-7,TRBD2,-,CASSLTGTSGGRAYEQYF,TGTGCCAGCAGCCTCACCGGGACTAGCGGGGGCCGAGCCTACGAGCAGTACTTC
TRBV5-4,TRBJ2-1,-,-,CASSRDLGDNEQFF,TGTGCCAGCAGCCGGGACCTAGGGGACAATGAGCAGTTCTTC
TRBV15,TRBJ1-1,-,-,CATSRDRDNTEAFF,TGTGCCACCAGCAGAGATCGCGATAACACTGAAGCTTTCTTT
TRBV5-1,TRBJ2-3,TRBD2,-,CASSPNSGGGADTQYF,TGCGCCAGTTCACCTAATAGCGGGGGCGGGGCAGATACGCAGTATTTT
TRBV11-2,TRBJ2-1,-,-,CASTDRSSYNEQFF,TGTGCCAGCACCGACAGGAGCTCCTACAATGAGCAGTTCTTC
TRBV4-2,TRBJ1-1,-,-,CASSQGTTEAFF,TGTGCCAGCAGCCAAGGAACCACTGAAGCTTTCTTT
TRBV2,TRBJ2-7,TRBD1,-,CASSLGQGGEQYF,TGTGCCAGCAGCCTAGGACAGGGTGGCGAGCAGTACTTC
TRBV5-4,TRBJ1-2,-,-,CASSSPSGPHYGYTF,TGTGCCAGCAGCTCTCCGTCGGGCCCACACTATGGCTACACCTTC
TRBV18,TRBJ2-3,-,-,CASSHITLGGLIADTQYF,TGTGCCAGCTCACACATTACCTTGGGGGGCCTTATCGCAGATACGCAGTATTTT